The present T cell receptor (beta chain) was sequenced within a study of technical replicates of blood from a handful of donors (dated by TCRdb to 2016 to 2017). Libraries were made using the immunoSEQ multiplex PCR assay. Entries here come from immuneACCESS through TCRdb and include only in-frame sequences with V and J called. Some clones fail to appear in such tables; in the studies checked, an unresolved V gene covers under half of the shortfall, and the cause of the remainder is unknown. This sample gives around 92,000 clones in total; approximately 94% of them show up just once. 0.2% to 0.25% of the sample is held by the ten biggest clonotypes. A remark on this clone: Its antigen has not been determined. The sample holds no much larger clone one base away, and base qualities are not on file.

Taken from cysteine to phenylalanine, the CDR3 has 15 residues. This entry keeps only the CDR3 DNA: 45 bases, framed from base 1. Via the germline V gene, CDR1 is MDHEN and CDR2 SYDVKM. Trimming accounts for 2 bases at V and 14 bases at J, while the number of junction bases matched to no gene is 7. The V and J segments used are TRBV28 and TRBJ2-1, with 15 central nucleotides matching TRBD2. Sequencing input: T cells isolated from PBMCs. This sequence originates from a human donor in good health. This receptor carries the CDR3 CASSLRTSGRALEFF. The bases read TGTGCCAGCAGTTTACGGACTAGCGGGAGGGCCCTTGAGTTCTTC. This CDR3, with the reference TRBV28 and TRBJ2-1 proteins standing in past its ends, gives the full variable domain DVKVTQSSRYLVKRTGEKVFLECVQDMDHENMFWYRQDPGLGLRLIYFSYDVKMKEKGDIPEGYSVSREKKERFSLILESASTNQTSMYLCASSLRTSGRALEFFGPGTRLTVL.